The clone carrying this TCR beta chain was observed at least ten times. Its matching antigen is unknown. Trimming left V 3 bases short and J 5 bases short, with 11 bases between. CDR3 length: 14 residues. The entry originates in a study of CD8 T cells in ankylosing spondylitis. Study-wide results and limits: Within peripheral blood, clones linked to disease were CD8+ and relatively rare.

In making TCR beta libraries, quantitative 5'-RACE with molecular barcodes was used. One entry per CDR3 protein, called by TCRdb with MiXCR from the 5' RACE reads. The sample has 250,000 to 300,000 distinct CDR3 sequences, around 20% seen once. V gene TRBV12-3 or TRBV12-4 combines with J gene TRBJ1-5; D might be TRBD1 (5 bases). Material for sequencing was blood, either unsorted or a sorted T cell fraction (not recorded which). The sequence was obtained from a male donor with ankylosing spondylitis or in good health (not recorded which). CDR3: CASSFRDGDQPQHF. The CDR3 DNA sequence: TGTGCCAGCAGTTTCCGGGACGGAGATCAGCCCCAGCATTTT.